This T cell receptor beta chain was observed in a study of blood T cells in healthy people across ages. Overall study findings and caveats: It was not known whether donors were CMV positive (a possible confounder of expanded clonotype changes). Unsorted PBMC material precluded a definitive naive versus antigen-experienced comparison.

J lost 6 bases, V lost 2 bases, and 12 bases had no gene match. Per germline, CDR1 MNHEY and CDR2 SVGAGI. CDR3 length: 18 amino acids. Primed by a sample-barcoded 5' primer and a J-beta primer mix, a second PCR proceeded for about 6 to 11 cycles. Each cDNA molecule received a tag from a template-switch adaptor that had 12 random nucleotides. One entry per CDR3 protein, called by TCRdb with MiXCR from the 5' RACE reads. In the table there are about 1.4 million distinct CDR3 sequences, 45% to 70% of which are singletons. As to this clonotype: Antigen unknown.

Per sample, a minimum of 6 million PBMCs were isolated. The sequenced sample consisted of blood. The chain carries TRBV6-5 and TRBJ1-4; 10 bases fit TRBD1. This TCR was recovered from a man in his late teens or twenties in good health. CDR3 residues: CASSYVTSGQGVDEKLFF. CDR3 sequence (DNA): TGTGCCAGCAGTTACGTCACCTCAGGACAGGGGGTAGATGAAAAACTGTTTTTT.